This entry is about one TCR beta chain. This entry is derived from a study of shared clonotypes between healthy human individuals. Assay: immunoSEQ multiplex PCR; the TCRdb copy retains only in-frame clones and omits some. The data hold more than 450,000 clones, with 79% observed a single time. V was shortened by 8 bases and J by 7 bases, with 15 bases between the two germline ends. CDR1 GTSNPN and CDR2 SVGIG come from the germline V gene (reference sequence). The CDR3 is 11 amino acids. The TCR was taken from a woman aged 40 to 50 in good health. Some clones in this sample may be carry-over from other donors' samples. What was sequenced was PBMCs. The rearrangement joins TRBV30 to TRBJ2-7; tentatively, D is TRBD1 (6 bases). CDR3 nucleotides: TGTGCCGGATCAGGGGTCGGGGAGCAGTACTTC. Translated, it gives CAGSGVGEQYF.